Presented here are 3 T cell receptor beta chains from one specimen sequenced in a study of blood T cells in healthy people across ages. Combining a sample-barcoded 5' primer with a J-beta primer mix, a second PCR ran for roughly 6 to 12 cycles. Each CDR3 protein is one row after TCRdb ran MiXCR on the 5' RACE reads. The sample yields about a million distinct CDR3 sequences, approximately 49% seen once. Sample: blood. All receptors derive from a man aged 25-45 years in good health.

The chain carries TRBV4-1 and TRBJ2-4, with TRBD1 identical over 7 bases. The CDR3 covers 15 residues. The germline V gene encodes CDR1 MGHRA and CDR2 YSYEKL. V gave up 5 bases and J gave up 1 base; unmatched junction bases: 5. The DNA for the CDR3 is TGCGCCAGCAGCGACCAGACAGGGGCCAAAAACATTCAGTACTTC. Translation: CASSDQTGAKNIQYF.

This sequence joins TRBV9 and TRBJ2-3; D gene uncertain. Trimming shortened V by 3 bases and J by 5 bases, and 16 bases separated the two germline ends. Germline CDR1 and CDR2: SGDLS and YYNGEE. The CDR3 runs 15 residues. CDR3 coding DNA: TGTGCCAGCAGCGGCATGTTCGGGCCTGGAGATACGCAGTATTTT. Translated: CASSGMFGPGDTQYF. The full variable domain, with the rest looked up from reference TRBV9 and TRBJ2-3, is DSGVTQTPKHLITATGQRVTLRCSPRSGDLSVYWYQQSLDQGLQFLIQYYNGEERAKGNILERFSAQQFPDLHSELNLSSLELGDSALYFCASSGMFGPGDTQYFGPGTRLTVL.

V usage is TRBV24-1 and J usage is TRBJ2-3; 8 bases match TRBD2. The CDR3 has 15 residues. CDR1 and CDR2 (germline): KGHDR, SFDVKD. The trim removed 9 bases at V and 4 bases at J, leaving 11 bases unmatched. CDR3 nucleotide sequence: TGTGCCACCTGCATCGGGGGGGATCTCGCAGATACGCAGTATTTT. Translated: CATCIGGDLADTQYF.